This is a list of T cell receptor beta chains from one sample in a study of post-analysis software for immune sequencing data. From the PCR reads, TCRdb called clonotypes with MiXCR, one entry per CDR3 protein. The data contain 350,000 to 500,000 distinct CDR3 sequences, about 39% of them singletons. Sequencing used blood. The receptors derive from a girl aged 2 to 9 with multiple sclerosis. The CDR3 runs from the conserved cysteine through the conserved F or W. The D gene is left open where the match is weak. Rows may omit the clone size; those that give it use once, few, many or a size class.

TRBJ1-1,TRBV3-1,few,.,CASSQRTGNTEAFF,TGTGCCAGCAGCCAGAGGACGGGGAACACTGAAGCTTTCTTT
TRBJ2-7,TRBV20-1,.,TRBD1,CSAKTGGWDEQYF,TGCAGTGCCAAAACAGGGGGGTGGGACGAGCAGTACTTC
TRBJ2-1,TRBV6-2/TRBV6-3,.,TRBD2,CASNSGRAYNEQFF,TGTGCCAGTAATAGCGGGAGGGCCTACAATGAGCAGTTCTTC
TRBJ2-1,TRBV15,few,TRBD1,CATSDRDSPYNEQFF,TGTGCCACCAGCGACCGGGACAGCCCCTACAATGAGCAGTTCTTC
TRBJ2-5,TRBV5-1,few,TRBD2,CASSPPVGSGGQETQYF,TGCGCCAGCAGCCCACCCGTTGGGAGCGGGGGCCAAGAGACCCAGTACTTC
TRBJ2-1,TRBV6-5,few,.,CASSAGGEQFF,TGTGCCAGCAGCGCCGGGGGTGAGCAGTTCTTC
TRBJ1-1,TRBV13,.,TRBD1,CASSLASGTGGAEAFF,TGTGCCAGCAGCTTAGCGTCCGGGACAGGGGGCGCTGAAGCTTTCTTT
TRBJ2-1,TRBV2,.,TRBD2,CASSRGLAGGRINEQFF,TGTGCCAGCAGCAGGGGACTAGCGGGGGGGCGTATCAATGAGCAGTTCTTC
TRBJ2-1,TRBV9,few,TRBD2,CASSTRTSGGNNEQFF,TGTGCCAGCAGCACCCGGACTAGCGGGGGCAACAATGAGCAGTTCTTC
TRBJ2-3,TRBV28,.,TRBD2,CASSLGLAASDTQYF,TGTGCCAGCAGTTTAGGACTAGCGGCGTCAGATACGCAGTATTTT
TRBJ2-5,TRBV6-6,few,TRBD2,CASSYRSGQETQYF,TGTGCCAGCAGTTACCGTAGCGGGCAAGAGACCCAGTACTTC
TRBJ2-1,TRBV3-1,few,.,CASSLFSAGSSYNEQFF,TGTGCCAGCAGCCTATTTAGCGCGGGGAGCTCCTACAATGAGCAGTTCTTC
TRBJ1-2,TRBV12-3/TRBV12-4,.,TRBD1,CASSLDRGSWHYGYTF,TGTGCCAGCAGTTTAGACAGGGGGTCGTGGCACTATGGCTACACCTTC
TRBJ1-2,TRBV29-1,few,.,CSVGADTNYGYTF,TGCAGCGTTGGGGCGGACACAAACTATGGCTACACCTTC
TRBJ1-6,TRBV7-9,.,.,CASSLEGSLGSSPLHF,TGTGCCAGCAGTCTGGAGGGAAGCCTAGGAAGCTCACCCCTCCACTTT
TRBJ1-2,TRBV29-1,.,.,CSVGDSRHYGYTF,TGCAGCGTTGGTGACAGCCGTCACTATGGCTACACCTTC
TRBJ2-7,TRBV4-2,few,TRBD1,CASSQWDRGDYEQYF,TGTGCCAGCAGCCAATGGGACAGGGGGGATTACGAGCAGTACTTC
TRBJ2-3,TRBV6-5,few,TRBD2,CASSLNGRPSTDTQYF,TGTGCCAGCAGTCTAAACGGGAGGCCTAGCACAGATACGCAGTATTTT
TRBJ1-2,TRBV9,few,.,CASSTGSGYTF,TGTGCCAGCAGCACAGGGTCTGGCTACACCTTC
TRBJ1-1,TRBV27,.,.,CASSPSGVGTEAFF,TGTGCCAGCAGTCCGAGTGGGGTGGGCACTGAAGCTTTCTTT
TRBJ2-3,TRBV15,few,.,CATRSRRVADTQYF,TGTGCCACCAGGTCGAGGAGGGTAGCAGATACGCAGTATTTT
TRBJ2-2,TRBV28,once,.,CASSLRWPINTGELFF,TGTGCCAGCAGTTTAAGGTGGCCAATCAACACCGGGGAGCTGTTTTTT
TRBJ1-6,TRBV7-6,.,.,CASSFMGFDSPPHF,TGTGCCAGCAGCTTCATGGGGTTTGATTCACCCCCCCACTTT
TRBJ2-5,TRBV4-2,few,.,CASSQGSGTQETQYF,TGTGCCAGCAGCCAGGGATCCGGGACGCAAGAGACCCAGTACTTC
TRBJ2-1,TRBV7-2,few,TRBD2,CASSLKRGGRNEQFF,TGTGCCAGCAGCTTAAAGCGCGGGGGGAGGAATGAGCAGTTCTTC
TRBJ2-7,TRBV27,few,.,CASSLGGDEYEQYF,TGTGCCAGCAGTTTGGGAGGAGATGAGTACGAGCAGTACTTC
TRBJ2-3,TRBV5-1,.,.,CASSPARGADTQYF,TGCGCCAGCAGCCCCGCAAGGGGGGCAGATACGCAGTATTTT